These 20 T cell receptor beta chains were all obtained from the same sample, sequenced in a study of T-cell memory formation after mild COVID-19 listed by TCRdb under 2021. Library creation used 5' RACE. The instrument given in TCRdb is Illumina NovaSeq 6000. TCRdb redid the processing of the public reads, applying fastp at Q25 and MiXCR, and retained in-frame beta chains. CDR3 protein sequences are deduplicated, and each keeps its most common genes and DNA. Recorded for this sample are some 300,000 distinct CDR3 sequences; less than 25% of them occurred a single time. The ten largest clones represent around 20% of the sample. Sequencing used PBMCs or a T cell subset sorted from them (not recorded which). These receptors all stem from a young man who had mild COVID-19 (a few samples of this study predate the infection). The sample titles of this study are shuffled in the database, so cell type and time point are left out; the donor was told from shared clones.

A few counts support this clonotype. CDR3 residues: CASSQPGGSDEKLFF. For the CDR3, the DNA is TGCGCCAGCAGCCAACCTGGAGGGTCGGATGAAAAACTGTTTTTT. The chain employs TRBV4-1 and TRBJ1-4; no definite D call. The V end was cut by 2 bases, the J end by 6 bases, with 13 bases between. Germline V gene data show CDR1 as MGHRA and CDR2 as YSYEKL. The CDR3 runs to 15 residues.

This clonotype was counted only a few times. The chain employs TRBV12-3 or TRBV12-4 and TRBJ1-2, with a possible D match to TRBD1 (6 bases). The CDR3 contains 13 residues. Trimming left V 2 bases short and J 7 bases short, with 11 bases between. CDR3 nucleotides: TGTGCCAGCAGTTTAACACAGGGCGGTGGCTACACCTTC. Amino acids: CASSLTQGGGYTF.

This clonotype came up a few times. The chain has TRBV5-1 and TRBJ1-5; D is unresolved. The CDR3 contains 13 residues. Germline values: CDR1 SGHRS, CDR2 YFSETQ. V lost 5 bases, J lost 3 bases, and 9 bases lay in between. The CDR3 nucleotides are TGCGCCAGCAGTAGATGGGTCAATCAGCCCCAGCATTTT. It codes for CASSRWVNQPQHF.

This clonotype turned up a few times. The chain uses TRBV10-3 and TRBJ2-1, with TRBD2 identical over 14 bases. The CDR3 has 13 amino acids. The V gene's germline CDR1 is ENHRY and CDR2 SYGVKD. V gave up 6 bases and J gave up 10 bases; unmatched junction bases: 2. Here the CDR3 DNA reads TGTGCCATCAGGGGACTAGCGGGGGAAGAGCAGTTCTTC. It specifies CAIRGLAGEEQFF.

J is TRBJ1-1 and V is TRBV5-6, with TRBD1 identical over 9 bases. Germline V gene data show CDR1 as SGHDT and CDR2 as YYEEEE. The CDR3 runs 15 residues. With V trimmed by 4 bases and J by 0 bases, 4 bases remained unmatched. CDR3 in DNA: TGTGCCAGCAGCCGTGGACAGGGGATGAACACTGAAGCTTTCTTT. The encoded protein is CASSRGQGMNTEAFF. Drawing the rest from reference TRBV5-6 and TRBJ1-1, the complete variable domain is DAGVTQSPTHLIKTRGQQVTLRCSPKSGHDTVSWYQQALGQGPQFIFQYYEEEERQRGNFPDRFSGHQFPNYSSELNVNALLLGDSALYLCASSRGQGMNTEAFFGQGTRLTVV.

As for this clonotype: One junction end does not reproduce the germline sequence, and a read error may be involved. The V and J genes are TRBV15 and TRBJ2-3; D gene unclear. CDR3 size: 17 residues. CDR1 and CDR2 (germline): LNHNV, YYDKDF (reference sequence). The CDR3 DNA reads as TGTGCCACCAGCAGAGATTTTTTGGGCACCAGCACAGATACGAAGTATTTT. Protein sequence: CATSRDFLGTSTDTKYF.

The chain is built from TRBV18 and TRBJ1-2; no reliable D call. The germline CDR1 and CDR2 sequences are KGHSH and LQKENI. Trimming removed 4 bases at V and 3 bases at J, with 9 bases between. This CDR3 comprises 13 residues. The CDR3 DNA reads TGTGCCAGCTCACAAGAAGAGTACTATGGCTACACCTTC. It codes for CASSQEEYYGYTF.

This clonotype was counted once. The rearrangement uses TRBV21-1 and TRBJ1-2. TRBV21-1 is marked as a pseudogene. This CDR3 comprises 15 residues. The CDR3 sequence is CASSKVQGTTYGYTF. CDR3 DNA: TGTGCCAGCAGCAAAGTCCAGGGGACTACTTATGGCTACACCTTC.

The chain has TRBV6-5 and TRBJ1-6; the D gene is possibly TRBD1 (6 bases). The ends were cut back, 7 bases at V and 9 bases at J, with 19 bases in the middle. Looked up from germline, CDR1 is MNHEY and CDR2 is SVGAGI. This CDR3 contains 15 residues. CDR3 residues: CASTDGYRVGSPLHF. For the CDR3, the DNA is TGTGCCAGCACCGACGGGTACAGGGTGGGTTCACCCCTCCACTTT.

This clonotype has only a few counts. The DNA of the CDR3 is TGTGCCAGCAGTGACTACTACGAGCAGTACGTC. Translating gives CASSDYYEQYV. The chain is built from TRBV6-2 or TRBV6-3 and TRBJ2-7; D may be TRBD2 (5 bases). Germline-derived CDR1 and CDR2 are MNHEY and SVGEGT. CDR3 length: 11 residues. The V end lost 5 bases, the J end lost 3 bases, and 5 bases lay between the germline ends.

In its sample, this clonotype was seen a few times. V is TRBV24-1 and J is TRBJ1-5; D uncertain. Germline V gene lookup returns CDR1 KGHDR and CDR2 SFDVKD. The CDR3 has 13 amino acids. Trimming took off 3 bases at V and 7 bases at J, with 9 bases between the two ends. CDR3: CATSDPAGQPQHF. The CDR3, as DNA: TGTGCCACCAGTGATCCAGCCGGGCAGCCCCAGCATTTT.

The chain employs TRBV18 and TRBJ1-1, with TRBD1 matching 10 bases. Germline V gene lookup returns CDR1 KGHSH and CDR2 LQKENI. The CDR3 length is 17 residues. J lost 7 bases, V lost 0 bases, and 11 bases had no gene match. For the CDR3, the DNA is TGTGCCAGCTCACCACCCGGGACAGGGGCCGCATTCATTGAAGCTTTCTTT. Amino acid sequence: CASSPPGTGAAFIEAFF.

This chain links TRBV2 with TRBJ2-5; tentative D call: TRBD1 (5 bases). Deletions cut 6 bases from V and 0 bases from J, with 11 bases between. This CDR3 has 14 amino acids. Germline assignment: CDR1 SNHLY and CDR2 FYNNEI. The CDR3 here is CASRFDSNQETQYF. CDR3 in DNA: TGTGCCAGCAGATTCGACAGCAACCAAGAGACCCAGTACTTC.

This clonotype was counted between two and nine times. V and J are TRBV4-1 and TRBJ1-4, with D unresolved. Trimming shortened V by 10 bases and J by 7 bases, and 13 bases separated the two germline ends. Germline V gene data show CDR1 as MGHRA and CDR2 as YSYEKL. The CDR3 loop spans 12 amino acids. CDR3 DNA sequence: TGCGCCACCCACGGCCCGGGTGAAAAACTGTTTTTT. This gives the protein CATHGPGEKLFF.

This clonotype was detected a few times. This rearrangement joins TRBV14 to TRBJ1-1; D unclear. The CDR3 consists of 14 residues. The germline V gene encodes CDR1 SGHDN and CDR2 FVKESK. The V end was cut by 0 bases, the J end by 8 bases, with 13 bases between. CDR3 protein: CASSQDLYSPEAFF. The CDR3 coding sequence is TGTGCCAGCAGCCAAGACTTGTACAGCCCAGAAGCTTTCTTT.

The genes are TRBV5-1 and TRBJ2-1; D is possibly TRBD2 (6 bases). Per germline, CDR1 SGHRS and CDR2 YFSETQ. The V end was cut by 4 bases, the J end by 9 bases, with 20 bases between. The CDR3 length is 15 residues. The CDR3 region is CASSTLAGRGGEQFF. The DNA of the CDR3 is TGCGCCAGCAGCACTTTGGCGGGGAGAGGAGGTGAGCAGTTCTTC.

This chain connects TRBV5-1 to TRBJ1-1; unclear D gene. The CDR3 is made up of 15 amino acids. The germline gives CDR1 SGHRS, CDR2 YFSETQ. The V end was cut by 2 bases, the J end by 5 bases, with 16 bases between. The DNA of the CDR3 is TGCGCCAGCAGCTTAACCCGCTCCCCTTCGACTGAAGCTTTCTTT. The encoded protein is CASSLTRSPSTEAFF.

V is TRBV21-1 and J is TRBJ2-7; the tabulated D call, TRBD1, remains unverified against the DNA. TRBV21-1 corresponds to a pseudogene. This CDR3 region has 13 residues. The CDR3 nucleotides are TGTGCCAGCAGCATTCGCCCGGGTGGCGAGCAGTACTTC. The encoded protein is CASSIRPGGEQYF.

V is TRBV5-1 and J is TRBJ2-5; unclear D gene. Germline CDR1 SGHRS, CDR2 YFSETQ. Between the trimmed V and J ends, which lost 1 base and 2 bases, there was a span of 9 bases. The length of the CDR3 is 14 residues. CDR3 DNA: TGCGCCAGCAGCTTGACACCGGTACAAGAGACCCAGTACTTC. Encoded protein: CASSLTPVQETQYF.

In this sample, this clonotype turned up many times. The CDR3 here is CASSQSRPGSDEQFF. CDR3 bases: TGCGCCAGCAGTCAATCGAGGCCAGGTTCCGACGAGCAGTTCTTC. The chain carries TRBV23-1 and TRBJ2-1; D gene uncertain. TRBV23-1 is assigned to the ORF class and has an uncertain function. The CDR3 sequence is 15 residues long. V lost 0 bases and J 10 bases, leaving 16 bases between the germline ends.